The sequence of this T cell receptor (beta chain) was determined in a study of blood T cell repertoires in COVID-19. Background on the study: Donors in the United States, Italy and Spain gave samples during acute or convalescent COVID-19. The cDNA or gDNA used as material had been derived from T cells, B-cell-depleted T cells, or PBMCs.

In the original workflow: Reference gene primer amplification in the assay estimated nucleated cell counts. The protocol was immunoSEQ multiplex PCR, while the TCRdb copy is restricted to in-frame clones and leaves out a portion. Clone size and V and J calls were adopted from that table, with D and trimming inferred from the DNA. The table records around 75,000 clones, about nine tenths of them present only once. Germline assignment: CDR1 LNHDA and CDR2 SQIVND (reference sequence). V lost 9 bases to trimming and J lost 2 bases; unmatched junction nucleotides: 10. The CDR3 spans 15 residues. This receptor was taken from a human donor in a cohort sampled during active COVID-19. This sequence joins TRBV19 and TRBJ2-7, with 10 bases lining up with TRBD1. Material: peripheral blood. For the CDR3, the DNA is TGTGCCAGCACCCTTGGGACAGGGGTTCCCTACGAGCAGTACTTC. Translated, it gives CASTLGTGVPYEQYF. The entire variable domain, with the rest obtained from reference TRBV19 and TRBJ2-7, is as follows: DGGITQSPKYLFRKEGQNVTLSCEQNLNHDAMYWYRQDPGQGLRLIYYSQIVNDFQKGDIAEGYSVSREKKESFPLTVTSAQKNPTAFYLCASTLGTGVPYEQYFGPGTRLTVT.